The 6 T cell receptor beta chains given below trace back to one sample, sequenced in a study of T cells in Graves' hyperthyroidism and ophthalmopathy. Amplified TCR beta CDR3 regions derived from RNA transcripts. Primed by the HTBI set, a first-round RT-PCR was run on the TCR CDR3. TCRdb itself ran the multiplex PCR reads through MiXCR, one entry per CDR3 protein. The sample holds approximately 300,000 distinct CDR3 sequences, approximately 17% seen once. The sequencing sample was made of blood. These receptors were taken from a man aged 25-40 years with Graves' hyperthyroidism.

This clonotype was seen a handful of times. The rearrangement uses TRBV30 and TRBJ2-3, with a tentative D call TRBD1 (6 bases). The length of the CDR3 is 16 residues. CDR1 and CDR2 from the germline V gene are GTSNPN and SVGIG (reference sequence). Trimming took 3 bases from V and 4 from J, leaving 20 bases between them. CDR3 region: CAWRYGTPGMSDTQYF. The CDR3 DNA sequence: TGTGCCTGGAGATATGGGACACCCGGGATGTCAGATACGCAGTATTTT.

This clonotype was picked up many times. The chain recombines TRBV7-3 with TRBJ2-2, with 12 bases identical to TRBD2. CDR1 and CDR2 (germline): SGHTA, FQGTGA. CDR3 length: 16 residues. With 5 bases clipped from V and 7 bases from J, the junction kept 8 bases outside the gene matches. The CDR3 nucleotides are TGTGCCAGCAGCGTCCTAGCGGGAGGGCCAGGCGGGGAGCTGTTTTTT. It encodes CASSVLAGGPGGELFF.

Ten or more counts support this clonotype. CDR3 in amino acids: CASSSYFGSYNSPLHF. DNA of the CDR3: TGTGCCAGCAGTTCTTATTTCGGGTCCTATAATTCACCCCTCCACTTT. This rearrangement joins TRBV28 to TRBJ1-6; D not certain. The germline V and J ends were trimmed by 4 bases and 1 base, with 11 bases remaining between them. The CDR3 totals 16 residues. From germline, CDR1 is MDHEN and CDR2 SYDVKM. Looking up the rest from reference TRBV28 and TRBJ1-6 gives the full variable domain: DVKVTQSSRYLVKRTGEKVFLECVQDMDHENMFWYRQDPGLGLRLIYFSYDVKMKEKGDIPEGYSVSREKKERFSLILESASTNQTSMYLCASSSYFGSYNSPLHFGNGTRLTVT.

The sample holds many counts of this clonotype. This sequence joins TRBV28 and TRBJ2-2, with 10 bases identical to TRBD1. The CDR3 is 14 residues long. The V segment lost 7 bases and the J segment 5 bases; nucleotides outside the gene matches: 4. Germline CDR1 reads MDHEN; CDR2 reads SYDVKM. DNA for the CDR3: TGTGCCAGCATCAAGGGACAGGGGACCGGGGAGCTGTTTTTT. Translating gives CASIKGQGTGELFF.

In this sample, this clonotype turned up a few times. The chain carries TRBV6-2 or TRBV6-3 and TRBJ2-1; 10 positions agree with TRBD2. Germline V lookup: CDR1 MNHEY, CDR2 SVGEGT. The CDR3 is 15 amino acids. Trimming at V came to 6 bases and at J to 10 bases, leaving 12 bases not matched to a gene. CDR3 sequence reads: CASSNKREGTWEQFF. The CDR3 DNA reads as TGTGCCAGCAGCAACAAGCGGGAGGGCACGTGGGAGCAGTTCTTC.

This clonotype was observed at least ten times. The chain employs TRBV20-1 and TRBJ2-1, with 9 bases matching TRBD1. V dropped 3 bases and J dropped 6; count of bases not matched to a gene: 6. This CDR3 is 14 amino acids long. From germline, CDR1 is DFQATT and CDR2 SNEGSKA (reference sequence). CDR3 loop: CSARGHRGLNEQFF. The CDR3 DNA reads TGCAGTGCTAGGGGTCACAGGGGGCTCAATGAGCAGTTCTTC.